This T cell receptor (beta chain) derives from a study of T cells in Graves' hyperthyroidism and ophthalmopathy. At the level of the study: At initial diagnosis, before any treatment had begun, peripheral blood was obtained.

RNA transcripts were the template for amplifying TCR beta CDR3 regions. In the first-round RT-PCR of the TCR CDR3, the HTBI primer set was used. MiXCR, run by TCRdb on the multiplex PCR reads, gives a single entry per CDR3 protein. The sample shows 200,000 to 250,000 distinct CDR3 sequences, under 20% of them seen only once. The study defined stable Graves' hyperthyroidism as no ophthalmopathy progression within 18 months. Orbital computed tomography and thyroid ultrasound, together with serum TRAb and thyroxine and clinical symptoms, were used for diagnoses. PBMCs were obtained from over 8.5 ml fresh peripheral blood. The source material was blood. The origin of this receptor is a man aged 45 to 65 with Graves' hyperthyroidism.

The CDR3 coding sequence is TGTGCCAGCAGCCAAACTAGCGGGAGGGCCTACGAGCAGTACTTC. Amino acids: CASSQTSGRAYEQYF. The chain recombines TRBV12-3 or TRBV12-4 with TRBJ2-7; 13 positions match TRBD2. The J segment lost 2 bases and the V segment lost 6 bases, leaving 4 bases of the junction unmatched. CDR3 length: 15 residues.